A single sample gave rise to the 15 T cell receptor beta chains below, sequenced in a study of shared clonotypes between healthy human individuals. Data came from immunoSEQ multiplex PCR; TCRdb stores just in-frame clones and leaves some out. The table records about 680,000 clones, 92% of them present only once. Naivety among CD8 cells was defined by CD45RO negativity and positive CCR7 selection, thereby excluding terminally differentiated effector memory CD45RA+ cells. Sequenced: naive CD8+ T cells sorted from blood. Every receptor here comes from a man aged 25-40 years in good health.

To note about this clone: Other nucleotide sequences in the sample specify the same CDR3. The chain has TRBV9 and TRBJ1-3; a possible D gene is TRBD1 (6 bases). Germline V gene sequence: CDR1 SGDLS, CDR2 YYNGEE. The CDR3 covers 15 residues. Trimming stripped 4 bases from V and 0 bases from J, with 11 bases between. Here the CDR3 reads CASSPGGLSGNTIYF. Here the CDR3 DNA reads TGTGCCAGCAGCCCCGGGGGCCTCTCTGGAAACACCATATATTTT.

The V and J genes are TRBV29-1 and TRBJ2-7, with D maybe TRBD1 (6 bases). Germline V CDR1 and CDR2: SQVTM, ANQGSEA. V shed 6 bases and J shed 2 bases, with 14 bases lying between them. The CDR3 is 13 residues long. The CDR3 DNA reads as TGCAGCGTAACTATTAGGGGGACCTACGAGCAGTACTTC. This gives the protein CSVTIRGTYEQYF.

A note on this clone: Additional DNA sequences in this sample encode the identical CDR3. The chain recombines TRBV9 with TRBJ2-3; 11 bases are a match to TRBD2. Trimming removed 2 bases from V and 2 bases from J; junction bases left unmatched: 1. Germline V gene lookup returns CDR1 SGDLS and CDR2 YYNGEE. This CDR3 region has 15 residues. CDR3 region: CASSVGLAATDTQYF. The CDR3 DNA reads TGTGCCAGCAGCGTGGGACTAGCGGCCACAGATACGCAGTATTTT. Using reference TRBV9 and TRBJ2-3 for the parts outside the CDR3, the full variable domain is DSGVTQTPKHLITATGQRVTLRCSPRSGDLSVYWYQQSLDQGLQFLIQYYNGEERAKGNILERFSAQQFPDLHSELNLSSLELGDSALYFCASSVGLAATDTQYFGPGTRLTVL.

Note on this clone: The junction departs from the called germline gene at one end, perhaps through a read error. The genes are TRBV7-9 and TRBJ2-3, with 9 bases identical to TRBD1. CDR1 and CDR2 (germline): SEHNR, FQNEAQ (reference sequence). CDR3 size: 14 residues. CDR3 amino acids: CASSSDKDRGGWDF. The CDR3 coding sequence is TGTGCCAGCAGCTCGGACAAGGACAGGGGCGGATGGGATTTT.

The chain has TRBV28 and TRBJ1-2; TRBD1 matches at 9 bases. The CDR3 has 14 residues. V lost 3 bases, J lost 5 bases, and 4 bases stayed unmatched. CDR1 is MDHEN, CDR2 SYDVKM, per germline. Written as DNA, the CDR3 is TGTGCCAGCAGTTTTGGGACAGGGCCTTATGGCTACACCTTC. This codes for CASSFGTGPYGYTF.

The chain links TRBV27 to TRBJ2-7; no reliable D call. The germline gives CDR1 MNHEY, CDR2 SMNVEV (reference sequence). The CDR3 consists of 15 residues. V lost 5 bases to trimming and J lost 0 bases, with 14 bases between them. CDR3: CASSDDGRSSYEQYF. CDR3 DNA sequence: TGTGCCAGCAGTGACGACGGTAGGAGCTCCTACGAGCAGTACTTC.

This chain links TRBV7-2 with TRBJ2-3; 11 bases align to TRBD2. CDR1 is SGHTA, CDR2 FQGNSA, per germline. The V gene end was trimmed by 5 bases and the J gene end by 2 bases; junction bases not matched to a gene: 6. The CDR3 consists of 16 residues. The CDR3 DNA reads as TGTGCCAGCAGCCCCCGACTAGCGGGATCCACAGATACGCAGTATTTT. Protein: CASSPRLAGSTDTQYF.

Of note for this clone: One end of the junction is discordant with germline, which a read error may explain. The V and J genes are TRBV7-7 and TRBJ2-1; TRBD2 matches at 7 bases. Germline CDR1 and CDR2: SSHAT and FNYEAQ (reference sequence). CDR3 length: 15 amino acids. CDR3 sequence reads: CASSLTEWGGNEQFF. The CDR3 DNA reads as TGTGCTAGCAGCTTAACGGAGTGGGGGGGCAATGAGCAGTTCTTC.

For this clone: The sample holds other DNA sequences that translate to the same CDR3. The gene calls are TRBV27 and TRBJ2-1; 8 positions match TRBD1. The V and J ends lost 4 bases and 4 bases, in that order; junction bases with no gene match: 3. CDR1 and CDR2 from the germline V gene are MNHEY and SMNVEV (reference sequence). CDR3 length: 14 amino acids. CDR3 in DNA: TGTGCCAGCAGTTCAGGACAGGGATACAATGAGCAGTTCTTC. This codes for CASSSGQGYNEQFF.

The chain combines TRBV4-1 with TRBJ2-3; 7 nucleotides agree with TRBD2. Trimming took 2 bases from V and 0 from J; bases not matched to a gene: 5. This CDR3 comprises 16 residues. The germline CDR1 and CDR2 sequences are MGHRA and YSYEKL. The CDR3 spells CASSQIAGRSTDTQYF. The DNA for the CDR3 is TGCGCCAGCAGCCAAATAGCGGGCCGGAGCACAGATACGCAGTATTTT.

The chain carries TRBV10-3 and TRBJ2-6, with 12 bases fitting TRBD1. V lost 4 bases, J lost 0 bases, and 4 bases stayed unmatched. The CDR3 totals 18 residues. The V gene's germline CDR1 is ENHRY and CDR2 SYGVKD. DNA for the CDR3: TGTGCCATCAGTGCCCCGGGACAGGGGGCCTCTGGGGCCAACGTCCTGACTTTC. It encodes CAISAPGQGASGANVLTF.

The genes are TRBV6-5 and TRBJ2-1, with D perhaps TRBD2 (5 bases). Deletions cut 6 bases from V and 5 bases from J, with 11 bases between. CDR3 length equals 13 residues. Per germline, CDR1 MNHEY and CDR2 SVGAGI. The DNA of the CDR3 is TGTGCCAGCAGCCGAACTAGTGACAATGAGCAGTTCTTC. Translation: CASSRTSDNEQFF.

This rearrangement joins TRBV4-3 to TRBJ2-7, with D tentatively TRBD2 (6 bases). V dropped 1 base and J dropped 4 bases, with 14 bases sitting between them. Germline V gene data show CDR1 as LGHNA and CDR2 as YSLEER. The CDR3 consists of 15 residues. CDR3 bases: TGCGCCAGCAGCCAAGTGGGGGGTGGGGTTTACGAGCAGTACTTC. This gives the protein CASSQVGGGVYEQYF.

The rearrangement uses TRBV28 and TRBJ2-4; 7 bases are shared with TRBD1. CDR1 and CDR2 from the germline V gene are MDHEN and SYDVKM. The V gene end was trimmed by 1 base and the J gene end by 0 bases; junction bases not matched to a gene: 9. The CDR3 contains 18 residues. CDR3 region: CASSLFPGQALAKNIQYF. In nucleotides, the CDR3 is TGTGCCAGCAGTTTATTCCCTGGACAGGCCTTAGCCAAAAACATTCAGTACTTC.

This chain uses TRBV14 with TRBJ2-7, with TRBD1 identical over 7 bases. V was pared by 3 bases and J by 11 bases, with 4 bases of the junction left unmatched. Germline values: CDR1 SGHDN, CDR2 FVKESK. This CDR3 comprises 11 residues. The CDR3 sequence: CASSHDRVEYF. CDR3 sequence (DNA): TGTGCCAGCAGCCACGACAGGGTGGAGTACTTC.